This record looks at one TCR beta chain sequence and its context. What it recognizes is unknown. This sample stems from a study of T cell responses to AZD1222 COVID-19 vaccine. Study results and limitations: Just six people given AZD1222 tested seropositive at baseline.

The data were produced by immunoSEQ multiplex PCR, yet TCRdb's version contains in-frame clones alone and is incomplete. Counted here are around 150,000 clones, around 90% occurring once; the ten biggest clones make up approximately 1.2%. Germline V gives CDR1 DFQATT, CDR2 SNEGSKA (reference sequence). There are 15 residues in the CDR3. The V segment lost 3 bases and the J segment 5 bases; nucleotides outside the gene matches: 12. This chain connects TRBV20-1 to TRBJ1-2; 7 nucleotides align to TRBD1. The specimen comprised peripheral blood, sampled 28 days after the second AZD1222 dose. The source of this sequence is an adult who received the AZD1222 COVID-19 vaccine. CDR3 sequence: CSASPRDSASYGYTF. CDR3 sequence (DNA): TGCAGTGCTAGTCCGCGGGACAGTGCTTCTTATGGCTACACCTTC.